The entry below describes one TCR beta chain. This sample is drawn from a study of blood T cell repertoires in COVID-19. Study at large: Both acute and convalescent COVID-19 samples were obtained from the United States, Italy and Spain. In each case, the material was cDNA or gDNA derived from T cells, B-cell-depleted T cells, or PBMCs.

Per the authors' pipeline: Counts of nucleated cells, estimated from reference gene primer amplification, were obtained. TCRdb's copy holds only in-frame clones and misses some; the assay was immunoSEQ multiplex PCR. V and J calls and clone size are copied from that table; D and trimming were computed from the DNA. The sample lists 450,000 to 500,000 clones, around 85% occurring once. This CDR3 is 13 amino acids long. Sequencing was carried out using peripheral blood. This chain joins TRBV21-1 and TRBJ2-3; TRBD2 was called by the table and not checked on the DNA. TRBV21-1 is tagged as a pseudogene. The TCR comes from a human donor in a cohort sampled during active COVID-19. CDR3 in DNA: TGTGCCAGCCAACTAGTTTTGAGGGATACGCAGTATTTT. It translates to CASQLVLRDTQYF.